Below, 23 T cell receptor beta chains from the same sample are listed, as sequenced in a study of cytomegalovirus exposure and HLA in healthy donors (dated by TCRdb to the late 2010s). Library creation used the immunoSEQ multiplex PCR assay. For the multiplex PCR, a mixture combining 60 forward primers for TCR Vbeta segments and 13 reverse primers for TCR Jbeta segments was used. In TCRdb, the immuneACCESS table is reduced to in-frame sequences with V and J assigned. These tables do not hold every clone; where another copy was compared, an unresolved V gene accounts for under half, and the others remain unexplained. This sample has tens of thousands of clones in its table, and approximately 81% of those were observed once. The ten biggest clones cover roughly 2.9% of the sample. Material for sequencing was PBMCs. The receptor source for this set is a woman between 25 and 40 years old in good health and CMV-seronegative.

The CDR3 reads CASSLDRPDQPQHF. As DNA, the CDR3 is TGCGCCAGCAGCTTGGACAGACCTGATCAGCCCCAGCATTTT. The chain carries TRBV5-1 and TRBJ1-5; no reliable D call. V shed 0 bases and J shed 5 bases, with 9 bases lying between them. The CDR3 runs to 14 residues. The germline gives CDR1 SGHRS, CDR2 YFSETQ.

This chain uses TRBV27 with TRBJ2-1; D is perhaps TRBD2 (6 bases). The V end lost 8 bases, the J end lost 3 bases, and 14 bases lay between the germline ends. Germline loops: CDR1 MNHEY, CDR2 SMNVEV (reference sequence). CDR3 length: 14 amino acids. The DNA for the CDR3 is TGTGCCAGCGGAATGGAGGGGTTCTACAATGAGCAGTTCTTC. It codes for CASGMEGFYNEQFF.

V usage is TRBV10-3 and J usage is TRBJ1-6; TRBD1 matches at 7 bases. CDR1 and CDR2 (germline): ENHRY, SYGVKD. V lost 0 bases and J lost 3; bases outside the gene matches: 2. The CDR3 sequence is 16 residues long. The CDR3 sequence is CAISESGTDYNSPLHF. DNA for the CDR3: TGTGCCATCAGTGAGTCCGGGACAGACTATAATTCACCCCTCCACTTT.

CDR3 DNA: TGTGCCAGCAGCTTGGGACTAGCGGGGGGGGCCTACGAGCAGTACTTC. This codes for CASSLGLAGGAYEQYF. The chain combines TRBV5-4 with TRBJ2-5; 14 bases are a match to TRBD2. The DNA end favors TRBJ2-7, so the J call may be wrong. Germline-derived CDR1 and CDR2 are SGHNT and YYREEE (reference sequence). This CDR3 has 16 amino acids.

V usage is TRBV30 and J usage is TRBJ2-2, with TRBD1 matching 8 bases. The CDR3 consists of 15 residues. The J segment lost 6 bases and the V segment lost 0 bases, leaving 6 bases of the junction unmatched. Germline CDR1 and CDR2: GTSNPN and SVGIG (reference sequence). DNA for the CDR3: TGTGCCTGGAGTGTCCAGGGGGCTTTAGCCGGGGAGCTGTTTTTT. The encoded protein is CAWSVQGALAGELFF.

This clone showed up just a few times. V and J are TRBV25-1 and TRBJ2-1, with 10 bases identical to TRBD1. There are 16 residues in the CDR3. V shed 3 bases and J 8 bases; nucleotides not matched to a gene: 10. Germline V gene lookup returns CDR1 MGHDK and CDR2 SYGVNS. The CDR3 region is CASSDPGTGVPHEQFF. CDR3 coding DNA: TGTGCCAGCAGTGACCCCGGGACAGGGGTCCCACATGAGCAGTTCTTC.

The chain links TRBV7-2 to TRBJ2-7; 7 bases are shared with TRBD1. This CDR3 is built from 16 residues. Germline V CDR1 and CDR2: SGHTA, FQGNSA. Losses at the gene ends were 2 bases for V and 3 bases for J; bases not matched to a gene: 10. CDR3 bases: TGTGCCAGCAGCTTATCAAACAGGGGAATAATCTACGAGCAGTACTTC. It codes for CASSLSNRGIIYEQYF.

The chain has TRBV21-1 and TRBJ1-2; TRBD1 is taken as the D call from the table, unchecked against the DNA. TRBV21-1 is a documented pseudogene. The CDR3 is 13 residues long. The CDR3 bases are TGTGCCAGCAGCAGGGACAGGGGGAGCGGCTACACCTTC. Translated, it gives CASSRDRGSGYTF.

The V and J genes are TRBV19 and TRBJ1-2, with TRBD1 identical over 9 bases. The germline V gene encodes CDR1 LNHDA and CDR2 SQIVND (reference sequence). The CDR3 is made up of 15 amino acids. The ends lost 3 bases at V and 4 bases at J; junction bases unmatched: 6. CDR3 DNA sequence: TGTGCCAGTAGTATGCGGACAGGGGCTTCCTATGGCTACACCTTC. This encodes CASSMRTGASYGYTF.

For the CDR3, the DNA is TGTGCCAGCAGCTCCGGGACAGCTAATTCACCCCTCCACTTT. Its translation: CASSSGTANSPLHF. This chain connects TRBV2 to TRBJ1-6, with TRBD1 matching 7 bases. Germline assignment: CDR1 SNHLY and CDR2 FYNNEI. With V trimmed by 6 bases and J by 6 bases, 5 bases remained unmatched. This CDR3 has 14 residues. Filled out from reference TRBV2 and TRBJ1-6, the complete variable domain reads EPEVTQTPSHQVTQMGQEVILRCVPISNHLYFYWYRQILGQKVEFLVSFYNNEISEKSEIFDDQFSVERPDGSNFTLKIRSTKLEDSAMYFCASSSGTANSPLHFGNGTRLTVT.

This chain links TRBV27 with TRBJ1-4, with D unclear. Trimming took off 6 bases at V and 4 bases at J, with 9 bases between the two ends. The CDR3 contains 13 residues. Germline lookup yields CDR1 MNHEY and CDR2 SMNVEV (reference sequence). CDR3 nucleotides: TGTGCCAGCAGCCAGACTGTTAATGAAAAACTGTTTTTT. Encoded protein: CASSQTVNEKLFF.

This chain links TRBV6-5 with TRBJ1-2; 11 bases match TRBD1. Per the germline V gene, CDR1 is MNHEY and CDR2 is SVGAGI. This CDR3 is 14 amino acids long. The trim removed 6 bases at V and 2 bases at J, leaving 2 bases unmatched. This CDR3 is CASRGQGANYGYTF. The CDR3 region has the DNA TGTGCCAGCAGAGGACAGGGGGCGAACTATGGCTACACCTTC.

This clone was recorded only once. V usage is TRBV5-4 and J usage is TRBJ2-5; TRBD2 matches at 12 bases. Losses at the gene ends were 9 bases for V and 1 base for J; bases not matched to a gene: 4. Germline-derived CDR1 and CDR2 are SGHNT and YYREEE (reference sequence). This CDR3 spans 14 amino acids. This chain's CDR3 is CATSSGGAQETQYF. The CDR3 nucleotides are TGTGCCACCTCTAGCGGGGGGGCCCAAGAGACCCAGTACTTC. The whole variable domain, remainder taken from reference TRBV5-4 and TRBJ2-5, is ETGVTQSPTHLIKTRGQQVTLRCSSQSGHNTVSWYQQALGQGPQFIFQYYREEENGRGNFPPRFSGLQFPNYSSELNVNALELDDSALYLCATSSGGAQETQYFGPGTRLLVL.

The chain is built from TRBV2 and TRBJ1-6; 7 nucleotides align to TRBD1. V shed 6 bases, J shed 3 bases, and the junction held 8 bases outside the gene matches. CDR1 SNHLY and CDR2 FYNNEI come from the germline V gene. The CDR3 length is 16 residues. CDR3 residues: CASSGGTELYNSPLHF. The CDR3, as DNA: TGTGCCAGCAGCGGTGGGACAGAGCTCTATAATTCACCCCTCCACTTT.

The V and J genes are TRBV28 and TRBJ1-1; D call uncertain. CDR3 length: 13 residues. CDR1 is MDHEN, CDR2 SYDVKM, per germline. The V and J ends lost 2 bases and 7 bases respectively, with 11 bases between them. The CDR3 bases are TGTGCCAGCAGTTTACACAGCATAGGTGAAGCTTTCTTT. Translating it yields CASSLHSIGEAFF.

The chain uses TRBV6-5 and TRBJ1-1, with D tentatively TRBD1 (6 bases). Trimming removed 1 base at V and 1 base at J, with 7 bases between. Germline V gene data show CDR1 as MNHEY and CDR2 as SVGAGI. The CDR3 contains 14 residues. Here the CDR3 reads CASSYLGQNTEAFF. Here the CDR3 DNA reads TGTGCCAGCAGTTACTTGGGACAGAACACTGAAGCTTTCTTT.

The chain is built from TRBV7-9 and TRBJ1-2, with D hard to call. V lost 4 bases to trimming and J lost 6 bases, with 21 bases between them. The V gene's germline CDR1 is SEHNR and CDR2 FQNEAQ (reference sequence). The CDR3 runs to 16 residues. Here the CDR3 DNA reads TGTGCCAGCAGCTCGAGAAGTGCTGTTGTGAGTCATGGCTACACCTTC. It specifies CASSSRSAVVSHGYTF.

The CDR3 spells CAWRDGGYNEQFF. The CDR3, as DNA: TGTGCCTGGAGGGACGGGGGGTACAATGAGCAGTTCTTC. The rearrangement links TRBV30 to TRBJ2-1, with 7 bases that match TRBD2. Germline loops: CDR1 GTSNPN, CDR2 SVGIG (reference sequence). With V trimmed by 3 bases and J by 4 bases, 3 bases remained unmatched. This CDR3 comprises 13 residues. The variable domain in full, completed from reference TRBV30 and TRBJ2-1, reads SQTIHQWPATLVQPVGSPLSLECTVEGTSNPNLYWYRQAAGRGLQLLFYSVGIGQISSEVPQNLSASRPQDRQFILSSKKLLLSDSGFYLCAWRDGGYNEQFFGPGTRLTVL.

This clone came up once. The V call is TRBV4-2, the J call TRBJ2-1; tentative D call: TRBD2 (6 bases). Trimming shortened V by 4 bases and J by 8 bases, and 15 bases separated the two germline ends. The CDR3 has 14 amino acids. CDR1 and CDR2 (germline): LGHNA, YNFKEQ. The CDR3 sequence is CASSPGLPPDEQFF. In nucleotides, the CDR3 is TGTGCCAGCAGCCCCGGACTACCTCCGGATGAGCAGTTCTTC.

This clone came up once. CDR3 bases: TGTGCCAGTAGTATCCGGGGGGGCGATGGCTACACCTTC. This encodes CASSIRGGDGYTF. The chain recombines TRBV19 with TRBJ1-2; tentative D call: TRBD1 (6 bases). Looked up from germline, CDR1 is LNHDA and CDR2 is SQIVND (reference sequence). The CDR3 sequence is 13 residues long. V shed 3 bases and J shed 6 bases, with 11 bases lying between them.

The sample holds one count of this clone. The chain carries TRBV6-6 and TRBJ2-1; TRBD1 aligns across 11 bases. The CDR3 covers 16 residues. Germline values: CDR1 MNHNY, CDR2 SVGAGI (reference sequence). With 2 bases clipped from V and 5 bases from J, the junction kept 5 bases outside the gene matches. This chain's CDR3 is CASSYPGQGADNEQFF. The CDR3 DNA follows: TGTGCCAGCAGTTACCCCGGACAGGGGGCAGACAATGAGCAGTTCTTC.

On this clone: One end of the junction fails to match germline, which may point to a read error. The chain combines TRBV7-9 with TRBJ1-1; 7 bases fit TRBD1. Germline-derived CDR1 and CDR2 are SEHNR and FQNEAQ (reference sequence). The length of the CDR3 is 17 residues. The CDR3 here is CSSSSSSPTRGRGEAFF. The CDR3 coding sequence is TGTTCCAGCAGCTCATCCTCACCCACGAGGGGGCGCGGTGAAGCTTTCTTT.

The rearrangement joins TRBV14 to TRBJ2-3; TRBD2 matches at 8 bases. Germline-derived CDR1 and CDR2 are SGHDN and FVKESK. This CDR3 has 15 residues. The V and J ends lost 0 bases and 6 bases, in that order; junction bases with no gene match: 5. CDR3 DNA: TGTGCCAGCAGCCAAGATCCGCAGCGGGGGGATACGCAGTATTTT. Its translation is CASSQDPQRGDTQYF.